Listed below are T cell receptor beta chains from one sample, sequenced in a study of shared T cell receptors in the human thymus. TCRdb keeps only in-frame clones here, not all; method: immunoSEQ multiplex PCR. In the table there are under 700,000 clones, around 82% of which are singletons. The sample also formed part of further work on human thymus T cells.

Specimen: thymocytes. These receptors were taken from a boy under three years old with a congenital heart defect. The CDR3 runs from the conserved cysteine through the conserved F or W.

TRBV28	17	CASSSSRGGPLGYEQYF
TRBV7-9	15	CASSFVGLRPQPQHF
TRBV9	14	CASSARTSHSPLHF
TRBV27	16	CASSSAQGTDNQPQHF
TRBV4-3	15	CASSQDQGAHNEQFF
TRBV28	14	CASSNRDSPYEQYF
TRBV2	15	CASSSTGGRTDTQYF
TRBV28	16	CASSRTARSSYNEQFF
TRBV7-2	17	CASRPARGPRGAGELFF
TRBV27	10	CASSRETQYF